This is a list of T cell receptor beta chains from one sample in a study of molecular identifiers for immune sequencing clone quantification. TCRdb processed the PCR reads anew with MiXCR; each CDR3 protein has one entry. The table has around 54,000 distinct CDR3 sequences, under 30% seen once; the top ten hold about 1.9%. The specimen sequenced was naive CD8+ T cells from blood, with Jurkat cell RNA spiked in. The source of these receptors is a human donor in good health. Some libraries in this study had Jurkat cell RNA spiked in. The CDR3 runs from the conserved cysteine through the conserved F or W. The D gene is left open where the match is weak. The size of a clone is reported for some rows only, either as once, few or many, or as a class for expanded clones.

d_call,v_call,j_call,clone_size,cdr3_nt,cdr3_aa
.,TRBV19,TRBJ2-2,many,TGTGCCAGTAGTATTATAGGGATCGCCGGGGAGCTGTTTTTT,CASSIIGIAGELFF
TRBD1,TRBV4-1,TRBJ1-1,few,TGCGCCAGCAGCGCGACAGGGGGCTTGAACACTGAAGCTTTCTTT,CASSATGGLNTEAFF
TRBD1,TRBV6-1,TRBJ2-7,many,TGTGCCAGCAGTGAAGCGTTTAGGGGGCCTTATTACGAGCAGTACTTC,CASSEAFRGPYYEQYF
.,TRBV28,TRBJ2-7,few,TGTGCCAGCAGTTTTGAGAGCTCCTCCGCGCCGTCCTTC,CASSFESSSAPSF
.,TRBV7-2,TRBJ2-1,many,TGTGCCAGCAGCTTAGCGAGGGTGGGCGGCCCCTACAATGAGCAGTTCTTC,CASSLARVGGPYNEQFF
TRBD1,TRBV11-3,TRBJ2-5,many,TGTGCCAGCAGTAAGCGGACAGGGGCGGAGGAGACCCAGTACTTC,CASSKRTGAEETQYF
.,TRBV20-1,TRBJ1-5,many,TGCAGTGCTGTGGACGGAAATCAGCCCCAGCATTTT,CSAVDGNQPQHF
.,TRBV6-2/TRBV6-3,TRBJ1-1,few,TGTGCCAGCAGTTACGCGGGGGCGGGGACTGAAGCTTTCTTT,CASSYAGAGTEAFF
TRBD2,TRBV12-5,TRBJ2-7,few,TGTGCTAGTGGTTTGGTATCAGCGGGGGGGCCCTACGAGCAGTACTTC,CASGLVSAGGPYEQYF
.,TRBV7-6,TRBJ2-3,many,TGTGCCAGCAGCTGGACAGCGATCCCCACAGATACGCAGTATTTT,CASSWTAIPTDTQYF
TRBD2,TRBV6-2/TRBV6-3,TRBJ2-3,many,TGTGCCAGCAGTTATCGTCTAGCGGGCGTCACAGATACGCAGTATTTT,CASSYRLAGVTDTQYF
TRBD2,TRBV4-1,TRBJ2-1,many,TGCGCCAGCAGCCACCTAGGGACTAGCGTCGTTATTGAGCAGTTCTTC,CASSHLGTSVVIEQFF
TRBD1,TRBV6-2/TRBV6-3,TRBJ1-2,.,TGTGCCAGCAGTTCCCGCACCACAGGGGTATACGGCTACACCTTC,CASSSRTTGVYGYTF
TRBD2,TRBV27,TRBJ2-2,.,TGTGCCAGCAGTTTATCGCCACTAGCGGACCTGACCACCGGGGAGCTGTTTTTT,CASSLSPLADLTTGELFF
.,TRBV6-5,TRBJ2-2,.,TGTGCCAGCAGTTACTCGAGACGAAATGAATACTCGAAAACCGGGGAGCTGTTTTTT,CASSYSRRNEYSKTGELFF
.,TRBV6-5,TRBJ2-2,many,TGTGCCAGCAGTTACCGTCAACTCGCGAACACCGGGGAGCTGTTTTTT,CASSYRQLANTGELFF
TRBD1,TRBV2,TRBJ2-3,.,TGTGCCAGCAGTTGGGCGCGGGACAGGGGGGTTCCTAGCACAGATACGCAGTATTTT,CASSWARDRGVPSTDTQYF
.,TRBV7-9,TRBJ1-4,many,TGTGCCAGCCCACACACAACTAATGAAAAACTGTTTTTT,CASPHTTNEKLFF
TRBD1,TRBV6-1,TRBJ1-6,.,TGTGCCAGCAGTGAAGCGCCGGGACAGGGGGCCTTCTCCTATAATTCACCCCTCCACTTT,CASSEAPGQGAFSYNSPLHF
TRBD1,TRBV19,TRBJ2-7,many,TGTGCCAGTAGTAGCGCCGGGACAGGACCCTACGAGCAGTACTTC,CASSSAGTGPYEQYF
.,TRBV2,TRBJ2-1,many,TGTGCCAGCAGTGAAGCGGGCAGGGTGGATGAGCAGTTCTTC,CASSEAGRVDEQFF
.,TRBV4-2,TRBJ2-3,many,TGTGCCAGCAGCCCCAGATCCACAAACACAGATACGCAGTATTTT,CASSPRSTNTDTQYF
TRBD1,TRBV19,TRBJ1-1,many,TGTGCCAGTAGTATCTCCGCAGGGGGCAACACTGAAGCTTTCTTT,CASSISAGGNTEAFF
.,TRBV7-9,TRBJ1-5,.,TGTGCCAGCAGCTTCGGACAGAAGAGCGGTCAGCCCCAGCATTTT,CASSFGQKSGQPQHF
.,TRBV12-5,TRBJ1-1,many,TGTGCTAGTGGTTTGGACAGCCTGAACACTGAAGCTTTCTTT,CASGLDSLNTEAFF
.,TRBV19,TRBJ2-7,many,TGTGCCAGTAGTATCGAGGGCAATTACTACGAGCAGTACTTC,CASSIEGNYYEQYF
.,TRBV24-1,TRBJ2-3,few,TGTGCCACCAGTGATTTATCGACCACGGACGTTAGCACAGATACGCAGTATTTT,CATSDLSTTDVSTDTQYF
.,TRBV27,TRBJ2-1,few,TGTGCCAGCAGTTTATCGCAGGGGAACTTCTACAATGAGCAGTTCTTC,CASSLSQGNFYNEQFF
TRBD2,TRBV20-1,TRBJ2-7,many,TGCAGTGCTAGAGATGAACTAGCGGGCTCCTACGAGCAGTACTTC,CSARDELAGSYEQYF
.,TRBV12-3/TRBV12-4,TRBJ1-4,.,TGTGCCAGCAGTTTACAAGGGATGGGGGATGAAAAACTGTTTTTT,CASSLQGMGDEKLFF
.,TRBV6-6,TRBJ2-1,many,TGTGCCAGCAGTCCGACCCGATCCCCCTACAATGAGCAGTTCTTC,CASSPTRSPYNEQFF
.,TRBV28,TRBJ2-3,many,TGTGCCAGCAGTTTCCGACAGAGCACAGATACGCAGTATTTT,CASSFRQSTDTQYF
.,TRBV16,TRBJ1-5,many,TGTGCCAGCAGCCAAGACGCTCCAACCGGTTGGAATCAGCCCCAGCATTTT,CASSQDAPTGWNQPQHF
TRBD2,TRBV19,TRBJ2-7,.,TGTGCCGGTACCCTAGCGGGCGAAACCTACGAGCAGTACTTC,CAGTLAGETYEQYF
.,TRBV24-1,TRBJ1-5,many,TGTGCCACCCAGGAGGGGTTCGGTCAGCCCCAGCATTTT,CATQEGFGQPQHF
TRBD2,TRBV19,TRBJ2-7,few,TGTGCCAGTAGTACCCAGGGACTAGCGATTACCGAGCAGTACTTC,CASSTQGLAITEQYF
.,TRBV24-1,TRBJ2-3,many,TGTGCCAGCCAGGGACACTACACAGATACGCAGTATTTT,CASQGHYTDTQYF
.,TRBV29-1,TRBJ2-2,many,TGCAGCGTAAGGAGAGAGGACACCGGGGAGCTGTTTTTT,CSVRREDTGELFF
.,TRBV7-9,TRBJ2-7,many,TGTGCCAGCAGCCCGGGGGCCATACTCTACGAGCAGTACTTC,CASSPGAILYEQYF
TRBD2,TRBV29-1,TRBJ2-5,many,TGCAGCGTTGAAGAGGTTAGCGGGAGTGTTGAGACCCAGTACTTC,CSVEEVSGSVETQYF
.,TRBV2,TRBJ1-4,few,TGTGCCAGCAGTGACGACAGTTTTAATGAAAAACTGTTTTTT,CASSDDSFNEKLFF
TRBD2,TRBV12-3/TRBV12-4,TRBJ2-5,many,TGTGCCAGCAGTTTAAAGGCGGGAGGTTTTGAGACCCAGTACTTC,CASSLKAGGFETQYF
TRBD2,TRBV6-5,TRBJ2-3,many,TGTGCCACCTTACAAGCGGGGGGGAGCACAGATACGCAGTATTTT,CATLQAGGSTDTQYF
.,TRBV28,TRBJ1-4,.,TGTGCCAGCAGTTTTTATTCAGGAGGGGATGGAAATCTGTTTTTT,CASSFYSGGDGNLFF
.,TRBV12-5,TRBJ2-2,many,TGTGCTAGTGGTTTGGGGACTTGGCAGACGGTCTCCGGGGAGCTGTTTTTT,CASGLGTWQTVSGELFF
.,TRBV7-9,TRBJ1-5,few,TGTGCCAGCAGCTTAGGCTGGGGACCCTATCAGCCCCAGCATTTT,CASSLGWGPYQPQHF
.,TRBV9,TRBJ2-7,many,TGTGCCAGCAGCGTAGGGCTAGCGAGCTCCTACGAGCAGTACTTC,CASSVGLASSYEQYF
TRBD2,TRBV4-3,TRBJ2-7,many,TGCGCCAGCAGCCTCAATGCTAGAGCGGGGGGGCCACGGGAGCAGTACTTC,CASSLNARAGGPREQYF
.,TRBV27,TRBJ2-5,once,TGTGCCAGCAGTTTGGGTCTTGGGGGCCAAGGGACCCAGTACTTC,CASSLGLGGQGTQYF
.,TRBV11-2,TRBJ2-1,few,TGTGCCAGCAGCTCCTACCTCCACAATGAGCAGTTCTTC,CASSSYLHNEQFF
.,TRBV10-3,TRBJ1-4,many,TGTGCCATCAGCGAGGGTGTCGGGACAAATGAAAAACTGTTTTTT,CAISEGVGTNEKLFF
.,TRBV4-3,TRBJ2-2,many,TGCGCCAGCAGCCAAGATACTGTCACCGGGGAGCTGTTTTTT,CASSQDTVTGELFF
.,TRBV18,TRBJ1-1,many,TGTGCCAGCTCAAGTACAGGAGATGAAGCTTTCTTT,CASSSTGDEAFF
TRBD1,TRBV18,TRBJ2-3,many,TGTGCCAGCTCCCCGAAGACAGGGTTTGTTGCAGATACGCAGTATTTT,CASSPKTGFVADTQYF
.,TRBV27,TRBJ1-6,few,TGTGCCAGCAGTTTTCCCTCACCCGGTTCACCCCTCCACTTT,CASSFPSPGSPLHF
TRBD2,TRBV5-6,TRBJ2-5,many,TGTGCCAGCAGCTTATATATAGCGGGAATTGAGACCCAGTACTTC,CASSLYIAGIETQYF
TRBD1,TRBV6-5,TRBJ1-1,many,TGTGCCAGCAGTCAGGGGGGGTGGGACACTGAAGCTTTCTTT,CASSQGGWDTEAFF
TRBD2,TRBV29-1,TRBJ2-7,many,TGCAGCGTTGAAGAAGGGCTAGCGGGAGGTTACGAGCAGTACTTC,CSVEEGLAGGYEQYF
TRBD1,TRBV5-8,TRBJ1-1,many,TGTGCCAGCAGCTTAGACAGGGGGTATACTGAAGCTTTCTTT,CASSLDRGYTEAFF